Below, 5 T cell receptor beta chains from the same sample are listed, as sequenced in a study of T cells after yellow fever vaccination. TCRdb independently ran MiXCR on the 5' RACE reads; one entry per CDR3 protein. The sample carries some 560,000 distinct CDR3 sequences, roughly a sixth recorded once. The material was PBMCs, obtained roughly 5 days after the first yellow fever vaccination. Receptor source: a man younger than 35 who received the YFV17D yellow fever vaccine.

This clonotype has more than one count but fewer than ten. The chain employs TRBV7-9 and TRBJ2-3, with unresolved D. The CDR3 runs 15 residues. Trimming stripped 4 bases from V and 1 base from J, with 12 bases between. Looked up from germline, CDR1 is SEHNR and CDR2 is FQNEAQ (reference sequence). This CDR3 reads CASSSLPQGTDTQYF. CDR3 sequence (DNA): TGTGCCAGCAGCTCGCTCCCACAAGGCACAGATACGCAGTATTTT.

V is TRBV3-1 and J is TRBJ2-1; 7 nucleotides line up with TRBD2. The CDR3 extends over 15 amino acids. CDR1 and CDR2 (germline): LGHDT, YNNKEL (reference sequence). J gave up 10 bases and V 4 bases, and 13 bases lay outside the gene matches. The CDR3 region has the DNA TGTGCCAGCAGCCTCCCGGGCCCTCTCGGGGGGGAGCAGTTCTTC. This sequence encodes CASSLPGPLGGEQFF.

The chain carries TRBV7-2 and TRBJ2-3, with 9 bases identical to TRBD1. This CDR3 has 16 residues. Trimming removed 0 bases from V and 0 bases from J; junction bases left unmatched: 1. The germline gives CDR1 SGHTA, CDR2 FQGNSA. The CDR3 region is CASSLAGTGSTDTQYF. The CDR3 DNA sequence: TGTGCCAGCAGCTTAGCGGGGACAGGGAGCACAGATACGCAGTATTTT.

The sample holds many counts of this clonotype. This chain uses TRBV7-2 with TRBJ2-7, with D maybe TRBD1 (6 bases). V lost 3 bases and J 3 bases, leaving 15 bases between the germline ends. The CDR3 runs to 15 residues. CDR1 is SGHTA and CDR2 is FQGNSA in the germline V gene. CDR3 amino acids: CASSFQGLAHYEQYF. DNA for the CDR3: TGTGCCAGCAGCTTCCAGGGGCTAGCCCACTACGAGCAGTACTTC.

V usage is TRBV6-6 and J usage is TRBJ1-2, with 8 bases aligning to TRBD1. Germline V lookup: CDR1 MNHNY, CDR2 SVGAGI (reference sequence). V shed 5 bases, J shed 7 bases, and the junction held 6 bases outside the gene matches. This CDR3 comprises 13 residues. As DNA, the CDR3 is TGTGCCAGCAGTATACAGGGGGATTCTGGCTACACCTTC. Translating it yields CASSIQGDSGYTF.